The 13 T cell receptor beta chains presented below share a single source sample, sequenced in a study of regulatory T cells in long-lasting Graves disease. Time point: persistent/refractory GD, antithyroid drugs over 5 years with positive TRAb. From PBMCs, RNA was extracted and then used to make the TCR library. CDR3-region Arm-PCR and iRepertoire HTBI primers produced the TCR beta libraries. TCRdb independently ran MiXCR on the multiplex PCR reads; one entry per CDR3 protein. The sample yields about 470,000 distinct CDR3 sequences, under 25% seen once. Sequenced material: peripheral blood mononuclear cells (PBMCs), taken when the disease was refractory, from a patient treated with antithyroid drugs. All receptors come from a female donor with Graves disease.

This sequence joins TRBV2 and TRBJ1-2, with a tentative D call TRBD1 (6 bases). CDR1 and CDR2 (germline): SNHLY, FYNNEI. Between the trimmed V and J ends, which lost 4 bases and 0 bases, there was a span of 12 bases. The CDR3 totals 15 residues. This chain's CDR3 is CASSGLDRANYGYTF. DNA for the CDR3: TGTGCCAGCAGTGGGCTGGACAGAGCTAACTATGGCTACACCTTC.

This clonotype was detected only a few times. The rearrangement joins TRBV6-1 to TRBJ2-7; D is unclear. V shed 5 bases and J shed 4 bases, with 12 bases lying between them. The germline V gene encodes CDR1 MNHNS and CDR2 SASEGT. CDR3 length equals 13 residues. CDR3 sequence: CASSPIQRYEQYF. CDR3 nucleotides: TGTGCCAGCAGTCCAATCCAGAGATACGAGCAGTACTTC.

The chain carries TRBV7-9 and TRBJ2-2; TRBD1 matches 7 bases. This CDR3 contains 14 residues. Germline V lookup: CDR1 SEHNR, CDR2 FQNEAQ (reference sequence). V lost 4 bases and J lost 7; bases outside the gene matches: 6. CDR3 residues: CASSSDREIGELFF. For the CDR3, the DNA is TGTGCCAGCAGCTCCGACAGGGAAATCGGGGAGCTGTTTTTT.

CDR3 in amino acids: CASSRQGLSNQPQHF. The CDR3 DNA sequence: TGTGCCAGCAGTCGACAGGGGCTTAGCAATCAGCCCCAGCATTTT. The rearrangement links TRBV6-2 or TRBV6-3 to TRBJ1-5; 8 nucleotides line up with TRBD1. The CDR3 is 15 amino acids. The J segment lost 0 bases and the V segment lost 5 bases, leaving 3 bases of the junction unmatched. CDR1 and CDR2 from the germline V gene are MNHEY and SVGEGT.

In this sample, this clonotype turned up a few times. The CDR3 loop reads CASSPIQGGLQYF. CDR3 bases: TGTGCCAGCAGTCCCATACAGGGAGGGCTCCAGTACTTC. V gene TRBV27 combines with J gene TRBJ2-5; TRBD2 might be the D (7 bases). CDR3 size: 13 residues. V dropped 5 bases and J dropped 10 bases, with 17 bases sitting between them. Germline CDR1 is MNHEY and CDR2 is SMNVEV (reference sequence).

In this sample, this clonotype turned up many times. The chain recombines TRBV28 with TRBJ2-5, with 8 nucleotides matching TRBD1. This CDR3 is built from 13 residues. V lost 6 bases to trimming and J lost 4 bases; unmatched junction nucleotides: 4. Germline-derived CDR1 and CDR2 are MDHEN and SYDVKM. CDR3 nucleotides: TGTGCCAGCAGGTGGACAGGGAGAGAGACCCAGTACTTC. It encodes CASRWTGRETQYF.

This rearrangement joins TRBV6-9 to TRBJ1-6, with D tentatively TRBD1 (6 bases). This CDR3 has 15 amino acids. The V gene's germline CDR1 is MNHGY and CDR2 SVAAGI. Deletions cut 4 bases from V and 7 bases from J, with 14 bases between. The CDR3 is CASSFRRGLNSPLHF. CDR3 nucleotide sequence: TGTGCCAGCAGTTTCCGCAGGGGCCTGAATTCACCCCTCCACTTT.

This clonotype was detected a few times. The chain combines TRBV7-3 with TRBJ2-7; 9 bases align to TRBD2. The germline V gene has CDR1 SGHTA and CDR2 FQGTGA. The CDR3 is 13 residues long. J gave up 5 bases and V 5 bases, and 4 bases lay outside the gene matches. This CDR3 is CASSRTSDHEQYF. CDR3 nucleotide sequence: TGTGCCAGCAGCCGGACTAGCGACCACGAGCAGTACTTC.

This clonotype has a count of ten or more. The chain carries TRBV27 and TRBJ2-2; 9 nucleotides line up with TRBD1. The V gene end was trimmed by 4 bases and the J gene end by 7 bases; junction bases not matched to a gene: 7. There are 15 residues in the CDR3. Germline V lookup: CDR1 MNHEY, CDR2 SMNVEV (reference sequence). The CDR3 coding sequence is TGTGCCAGCAGTTCCCGGGACAGGGAGCTCGGGGAGCTGTTTTTT. It codes for CASSSRDRELGELFF.

This clonotype has at least ten counts. V is TRBV3-1 and J is TRBJ1-5; weak D call: TRBD1 (6 bases). This CDR3 has 14 amino acids. The V and J ends lost 5 bases and 7 bases respectively, with 15 bases between them. Germline CDR1 and CDR2: LGHDT and YNNKEL (reference sequence). CDR3 loop: CASSMNRVEQPQHF. The DNA of the CDR3 is TGTGCCAGCAGCATGAACAGGGTCGAACAGCCCCAGCATTTT.

This clonotype was seen a few times. The V gene is TRBV20-1, the J gene TRBJ2-2; 11 nucleotides match TRBD2. The V gene's germline CDR1 is DFQATT and CDR2 SNEGSKA (reference sequence). The ends lost 2 bases at V and 10 bases at J; junction bases unmatched: 12. This CDR3 is built from 16 residues. The CDR3 protein is CSARSSGRPWDEELFF. For the CDR3, the DNA is TGCAGTGCTAGATCTAGCGGGAGGCCGTGGGACGAGGAGCTGTTTTTT.

This clonotype has a count of ten or more. The chain has TRBV11-2 and TRBJ2-5; maybe TRBD2 (6 bases). CDR3 length equals 13 residues. Trimming pared 3 bases from V and 5 bases from J, leaving 10 bases between. CDR1 and CDR2 (germline): SGHAT, FQNNGV. CDR3 sequence reads: CASSFTRGETQYF. The CDR3 nucleotides read TGTGCCAGCAGCTTTACTCGGGGGGAGACCCAGTACTTC.

Here the CDR3 DNA reads TGCGCCAGCAGCTATGGGAGGGGAGGGAACACTGAAGCTTTCTTT. Translating gives CASSYGRGGNTEAFF. This chain links TRBV5-1 with TRBJ1-1; D is possibly TRBD1 (5 bases). This CDR3 contains 15 residues. CDR1 is SGHRS, CDR2 YFSETQ, per germline. V lost 3 bases and J lost 1, with 13 bases in between.